The T cell receptor beta chain under discussion was sequenced for a study of blood T cells in healthy people across ages. Overall study results and limits: Strong correlation existed between TCR beta diversity and naive T cell percentage.

Note on this clonotype: As yet, its antigen is unknown.

Trimming stripped 5 bases from V and 2 bases from J, with 16 bases between. Per the germline V gene, CDR1 is SGHTA and CDR2 is FQGNSA. CDR3 size: 15 residues. Each donor was a healthy Caucasian individual from Russia, aged about 6 to 100. The second PCR ran 7 to 11 cycles with a sample-barcoded 5' primer and J-beta primers. A template-switch adaptor with 12 random nucleotides tagged each cDNA molecule. Each sample provided no less than 2.5 million CDR3-containing paired-end reads. TCRdb fed the 5' RACE reads into MiXCR, producing one record per CDR3 protein. The sample has a few hundred thousand distinct CDR3 sequences, 52% seen once.

Sequencing input: blood. The chain is built from TRBV7-2 and TRBJ2-7; possibly TRBD1 or TRBD2 for D (5 bases each). The receptor comes from a man aged 60 to 75 in good health. Here the CDR3 reads CASSPQWGPAYEQYF. The CDR3 nucleotides read TGTGCCAGCAGCCCACAGTGGGGACCTGCCTACGAGCAGTACTTC.